This T cell receptor beta chain was profiled in a study of blood T cell repertoires in COVID-19. Study background: The United States, Italy and Spain supplied acute and convalescent COVID-19 samples.

The CDR3 loop spans 15 amino acids. The V and J ends lost 6 bases and 1 base respectively, with 15 bases between them. Per the germline V gene, CDR1 is MNHEY and CDR2 is SMNVEV (reference sequence). The assay was immunoSEQ multiplex PCR, and TCRdb's table has in-frame clones only and misses some. The sample carries tens of thousands of clones, 70% to 90% recorded once. Sequences were obtained from peripheral blood. The source is a man aged 50 or older with active COVID-19. The chain couples TRBV27 to TRBJ1-1, with D perhaps TRBD1 (6 bases). CDR3 in DNA: TGTGCCAGCAGGATAAATAGGGGGGGGAACACTGAAGCTTTCTTT. Translated: CASRINRGGNTEAFF.